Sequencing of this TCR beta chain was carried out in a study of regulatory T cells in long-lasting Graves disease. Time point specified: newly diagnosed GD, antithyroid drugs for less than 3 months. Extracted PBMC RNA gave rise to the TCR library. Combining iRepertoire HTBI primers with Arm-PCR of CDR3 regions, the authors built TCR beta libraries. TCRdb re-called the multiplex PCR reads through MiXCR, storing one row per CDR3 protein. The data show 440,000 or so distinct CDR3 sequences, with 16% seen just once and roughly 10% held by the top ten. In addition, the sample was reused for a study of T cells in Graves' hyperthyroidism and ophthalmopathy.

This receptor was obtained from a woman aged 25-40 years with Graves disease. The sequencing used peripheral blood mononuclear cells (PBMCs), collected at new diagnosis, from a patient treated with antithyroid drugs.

The CDR3 region is CASSLWSTGTVEGYEKLFF. CDR3 sequence (DNA): TGTGCCAGCAGTTTATGGTCCACCGGGACAGTTGAAGGTTACGAAAAACTGTTTTTT. The rearrangement joins TRBV27 to TRBJ1-4, with 7 bases that match TRBD1. The germline gives CDR1 MNHEY, CDR2 SMNVEV (reference sequence). This CDR3 is 19 amino acids long. Unmatched junction bases numbered 19, after V lost 1 base and J lost 8 bases.